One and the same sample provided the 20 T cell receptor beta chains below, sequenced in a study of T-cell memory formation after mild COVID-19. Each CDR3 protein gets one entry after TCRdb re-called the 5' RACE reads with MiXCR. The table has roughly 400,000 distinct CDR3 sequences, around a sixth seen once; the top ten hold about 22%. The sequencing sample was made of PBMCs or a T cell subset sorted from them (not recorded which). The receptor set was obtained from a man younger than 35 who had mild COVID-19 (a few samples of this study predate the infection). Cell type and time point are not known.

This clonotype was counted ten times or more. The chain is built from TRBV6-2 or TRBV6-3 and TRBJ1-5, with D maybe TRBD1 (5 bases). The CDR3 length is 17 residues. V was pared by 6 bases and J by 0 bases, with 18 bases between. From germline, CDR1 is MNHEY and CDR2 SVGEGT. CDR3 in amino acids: CASSPSAAGLSNQPQHF. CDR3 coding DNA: TGTGCCAGCAGCCCATCCGCGGCAGGGCTTAGCAATCAGCCCCAGCATTTT.

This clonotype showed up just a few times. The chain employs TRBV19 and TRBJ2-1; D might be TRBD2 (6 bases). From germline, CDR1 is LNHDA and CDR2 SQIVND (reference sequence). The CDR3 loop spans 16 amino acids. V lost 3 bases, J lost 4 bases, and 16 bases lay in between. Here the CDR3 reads CASSMMSGVSYNEQFF. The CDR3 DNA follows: TGTGCCAGTAGTATGATGTCGGGGGTCTCTTACAATGAGCAGTTCTTC.

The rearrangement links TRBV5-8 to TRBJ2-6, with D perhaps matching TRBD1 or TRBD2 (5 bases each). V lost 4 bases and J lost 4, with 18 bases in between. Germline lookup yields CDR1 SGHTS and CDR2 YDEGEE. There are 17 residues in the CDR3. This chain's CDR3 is CASSHRDGGLGANVLTF. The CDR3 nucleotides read TGTGCCAGCAGCCACCGGGACGGAGGTCTGGGGGCCAACGTCCTGACTTTC.

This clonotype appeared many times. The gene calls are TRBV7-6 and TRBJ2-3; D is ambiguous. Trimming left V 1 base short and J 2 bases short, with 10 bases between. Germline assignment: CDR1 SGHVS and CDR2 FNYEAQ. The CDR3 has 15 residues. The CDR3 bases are TGTGCCAGCAGCTTAGAGGGTGACGCCACAGATACGCAGTATTTT. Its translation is CASSLEGDATDTQYF.

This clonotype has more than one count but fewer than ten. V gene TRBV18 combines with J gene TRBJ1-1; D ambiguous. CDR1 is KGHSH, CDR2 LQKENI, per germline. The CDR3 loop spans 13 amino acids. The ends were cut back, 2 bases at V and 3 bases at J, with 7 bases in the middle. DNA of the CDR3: TGTGCCAGCTCACCAGGGGTTTACACTGAAGCTTTCTTT. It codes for CASSPGVYTEAFF.

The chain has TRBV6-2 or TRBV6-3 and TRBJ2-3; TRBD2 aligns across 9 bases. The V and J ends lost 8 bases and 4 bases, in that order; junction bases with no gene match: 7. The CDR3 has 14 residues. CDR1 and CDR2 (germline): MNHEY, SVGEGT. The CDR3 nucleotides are TGTGCCAGCCTAGTAGCGGGGGCAGCAGATACGCAGTATTTT. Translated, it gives CASLVAGAADTQYF.

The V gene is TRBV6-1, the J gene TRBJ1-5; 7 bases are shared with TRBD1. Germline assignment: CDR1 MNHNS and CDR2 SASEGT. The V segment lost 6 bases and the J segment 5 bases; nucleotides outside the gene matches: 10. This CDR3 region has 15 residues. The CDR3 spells CASSSGQVNYQPQHF. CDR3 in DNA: TGTGCCAGCAGCTCAGGACAGGTGAACTATCAGCCCCAGCATTTT.

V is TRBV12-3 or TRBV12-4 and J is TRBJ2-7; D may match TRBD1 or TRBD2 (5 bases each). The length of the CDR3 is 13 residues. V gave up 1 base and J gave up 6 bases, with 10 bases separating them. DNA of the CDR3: TGTGCCAGCAGTTTAGTGGCAGGGAGCGAGCAGTACGTC. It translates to CASSLVAGSEQYV.

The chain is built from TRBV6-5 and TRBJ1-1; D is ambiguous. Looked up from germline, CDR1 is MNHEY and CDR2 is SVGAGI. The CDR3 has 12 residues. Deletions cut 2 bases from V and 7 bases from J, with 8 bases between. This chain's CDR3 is CASSYRSGEAFF. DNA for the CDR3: TGTGCCAGCAGTTACCGGTCGGGTGAAGCTTTCTTT.

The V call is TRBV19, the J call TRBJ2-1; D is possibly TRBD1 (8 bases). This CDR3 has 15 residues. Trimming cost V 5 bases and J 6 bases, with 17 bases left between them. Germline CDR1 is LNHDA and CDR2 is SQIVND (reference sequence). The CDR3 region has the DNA TGTGCCAGTAGTGTACAGGGGGGGTACCTCAATGAGCAGTTCTTC. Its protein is CASSVQGGYLNEQFF.

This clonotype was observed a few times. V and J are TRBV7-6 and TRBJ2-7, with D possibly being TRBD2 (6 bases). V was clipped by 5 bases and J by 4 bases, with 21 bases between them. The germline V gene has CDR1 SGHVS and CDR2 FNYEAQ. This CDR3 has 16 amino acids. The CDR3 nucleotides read TGTGCCAGCAGCCCCGGCGGGTGGGGACTCTCATACGAGCAGTACTTC. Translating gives CASSPGGWGLSYEQYF.

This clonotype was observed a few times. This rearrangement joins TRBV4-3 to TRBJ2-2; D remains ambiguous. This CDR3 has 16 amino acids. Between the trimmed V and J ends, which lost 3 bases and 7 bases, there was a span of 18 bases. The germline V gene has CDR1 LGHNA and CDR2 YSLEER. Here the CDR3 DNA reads TGCGCCAGCAGCCACCGCCCTGTTCCAGTACACGGGGAGCTGTTTTTT. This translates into CASSHRPVPVHGELFF.

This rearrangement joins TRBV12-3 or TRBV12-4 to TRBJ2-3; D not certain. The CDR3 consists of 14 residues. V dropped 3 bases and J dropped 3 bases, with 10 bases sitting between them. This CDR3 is CASSLMGRTDTQYF. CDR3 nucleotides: TGTGCCAGCAGTTTGATGGGCAGGACAGATACGCAGTATTTT.

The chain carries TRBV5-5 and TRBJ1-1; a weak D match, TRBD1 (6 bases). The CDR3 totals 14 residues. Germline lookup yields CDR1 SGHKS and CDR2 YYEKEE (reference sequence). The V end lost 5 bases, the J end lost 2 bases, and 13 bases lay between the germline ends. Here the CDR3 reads CASRFGQLNTEAFF. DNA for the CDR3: TGTGCCAGCAGGTTTGGACAGCTAAACACTGAAGCTTTCTTT.

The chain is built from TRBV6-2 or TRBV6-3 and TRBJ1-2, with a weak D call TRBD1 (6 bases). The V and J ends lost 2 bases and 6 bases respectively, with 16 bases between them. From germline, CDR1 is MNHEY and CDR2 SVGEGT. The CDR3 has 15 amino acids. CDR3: CASSYGAGASDGYTF. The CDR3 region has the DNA TGTGCCAGCAGTTACGGGGCAGGGGCTTCGGATGGCTACACCTTC.

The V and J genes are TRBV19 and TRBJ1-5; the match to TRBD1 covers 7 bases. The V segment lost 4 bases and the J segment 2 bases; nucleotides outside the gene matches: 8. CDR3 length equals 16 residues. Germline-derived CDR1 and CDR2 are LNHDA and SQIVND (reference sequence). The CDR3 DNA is TGTGCCAGTAGTAAAGGACAGGCCCGACGCAATCAGCCCCAGCATTTT. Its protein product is CASSKGQARRNQPQHF.

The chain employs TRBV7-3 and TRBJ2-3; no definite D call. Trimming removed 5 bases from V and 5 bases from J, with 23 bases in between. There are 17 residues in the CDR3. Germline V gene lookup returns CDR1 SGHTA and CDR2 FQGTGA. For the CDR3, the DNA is TGTGCCAGCAGCCCGCCCCCTGTCGTGGGGAAGGGAGATACGCAGTATTTT. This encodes CASSPPPVVGKGDTQYF.

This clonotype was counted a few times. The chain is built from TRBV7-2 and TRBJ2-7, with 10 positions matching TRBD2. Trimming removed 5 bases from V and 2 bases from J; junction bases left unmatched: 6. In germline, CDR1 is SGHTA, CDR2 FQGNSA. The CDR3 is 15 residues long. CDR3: CASSVGLANTYEQYF. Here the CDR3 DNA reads TGTGCCAGCAGCGTGGGACTAGCGAACACCTACGAGCAGTACTTC. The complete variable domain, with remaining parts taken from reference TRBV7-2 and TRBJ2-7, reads GAGVSQSPSNKVTEKGKDVELRCDPISGHTALYWYRQSLGQGLEFLIYFQGNSAPDKSGLPSDRFSAERTGGSVSTLTIQRTQQEDSAVYLCASSVGLANTYEQYFGPGTRLTVT.

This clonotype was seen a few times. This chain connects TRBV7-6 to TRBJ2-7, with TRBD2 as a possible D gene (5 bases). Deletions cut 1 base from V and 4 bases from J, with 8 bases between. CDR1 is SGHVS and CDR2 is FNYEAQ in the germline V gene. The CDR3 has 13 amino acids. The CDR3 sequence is CASSLESGYEQYF. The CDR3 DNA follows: TGTGCCAGCAGCTTAGAGAGCGGTTACGAGCAGTACTTC. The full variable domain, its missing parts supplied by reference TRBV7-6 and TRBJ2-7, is GAGVSQSPRYKVTKRGQDVALRCDPISGHVSLYWYRQALGQGPEFLTYFNYEAQQDKSGLPNDRFSAERPEGSISTLTIQRTEQRDSAMYRCASSLESGYEQYFGPGTRLTVT.

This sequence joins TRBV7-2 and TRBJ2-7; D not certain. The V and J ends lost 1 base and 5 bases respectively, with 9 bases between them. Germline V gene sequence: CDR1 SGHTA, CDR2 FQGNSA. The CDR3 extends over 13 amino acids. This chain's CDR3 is CASSLGQTDEQYF. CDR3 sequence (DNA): TGTGCCAGCAGCTTAGGCCAGACCGACGAGCAGTACTTC. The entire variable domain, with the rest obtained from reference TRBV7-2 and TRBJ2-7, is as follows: GAGVSQSPSNKVTEKGKDVELRCDPISGHTALYWYRQSLGQGLEFLIYFQGNSAPDKSGLPSDRFSAERTGGSVSTLTIQRTQQEDSAVYLCASSLGQTDEQYFGPGTRLTVT.